There are many counts of the clone carrying this T cell receptor beta chain. This library used roughly 400 ng RNA and molecular barcoded adaptors spanning alpha/delta and beta/gamma chains. TCRdb re-called the reads through MiXCR, storing one row per CDR3 protein. The data contain 25,000 or so distinct CDR3 sequences, 20% to 25% of them seen just once; the ten biggest clones take up 15% to 20%. V lost 2 bases to trimming and J lost 7 bases; unmatched junction nucleotides: 4. The germline gives CDR1 LGHDT, CDR2 YNNKEL (reference sequence). This CDR3 comprises 15 residues. This sample stems from a study of read filtering for tumor transcriptome and immune sequencing.

V usage is TRBV3-1 and J usage is TRBJ2-1; 11 bases map to TRBD2. The sequence came from a donor aged 40 or older with multiple myeloma. Sequences were obtained from a population of CD138-negative cells sorted from bone marrow. CDR3 region: CASSQTSGSKNEQFF. As DNA, the CDR3 is TGTGCCAGCAGCCAAACTAGCGGGAGTAAAAATGAGCAGTTCTTC.